This T cell receptor (beta chain) was sequenced in a study of beta chain features in type 1 diabetes. Expressed TCRB transcripts were sequenced because the entire RNA isolate underwent reverse transcription. Generated by immunoSEQ multiplex PCR, the TCRdb table keeps only in-frame clones and is missing some. The data show 250,000 to 350,000 clones, 14% seen once. Germline loops: CDR1 SGHNT, CDR2 YYREEE (reference sequence). CDR3 length: 14 residues. The J segment lost 0 bases and the V segment lost 5 bases, leaving 4 bases of the junction unmatched. Study outcomes and limitations: Junctions at VDJ sites from type 1 diabetes patients had fewer insertions and more deletions.

As to this clone: Its matching antigen is unknown.

This rearrangement joins TRBV5-4 to TRBJ2-7, with 8 positions matching TRBD2. The sample taken for sequencing was central memory CD4+ T cells from blood. The clonotype comes from a man aged 25-45 years in good health. DNA of the CDR3: TGTGCCAGCAGACCGAGCGGGAGCTCCTACGAGCAGTACGTC. It yields the protein CASRPSGSSYEQYV.